The rows below give T cell receptor beta chains drawn from one sample of a study of cytotoxic CD8 clonotypes in ibrutinib-treated CLL. Using immunoSEQ multiplex PCR, the repertoire was profiled, and TCRdb retains in-frame clones only, with some absent. Of approximately 70,000 clones in the sample, more than 70% are singletons; the top ten hold less than 9%. Sequenced material: PBMCs, taken at disease progression, from a patient treated with ibrutinib. These receptors originate from a human donor with chronic lymphocytic leukemia. Both conserved end residues are part of each CDR3. Each record gives: V gene, clone size, D gene, J gene, CDR3 DNA, CDR3 protein. D genes are given only for firm matches. Clone sizes are given selectively: once, few, many, or a class where the clone is expanded.

V: TRBV29-1; size: -; D: -; J: TRBJ2-3; DNA: TGCAGCGTTGGTTCAGGGGCCATCACAGATACGCAGTATTTT; CDR3: CSVGSGAITDTQYF
V: TRBV4-1; size: -; D: -; J: TRBJ2-5; DNA: TGCGCCAGCAGCCAAGAAGGGATAGCGGTGGAGACCCAGTACTTC; CDR3: CASSQEGIAVETQYF
V: TRBV2; size: -; D: -; J: TRBJ2-5; DNA: TGTGCCAGCCGCCCCCCCGGGGGTATCCAAGAGACCCAGTACTTC; CDR3: CASRPPGGIQETQYF
V: TRBV10-3; size: -; D: -; J: TRBJ1-1; DNA: TGTGCCATCAGTGAGGGAAGGGAGCTGAACACTGAAGCTTTCTTT; CDR3: CAISEGRELNTEAFF
V: TRBV18; size: -; D: -; J: TRBJ1-3; DNA: TGTGCCAGCTCACCACCCGCCGGGGGACGCTCTGGAAACACCATATATTTT; CDR3: CASSPPAGGRSGNTIYF
V: TRBV5-1; size: -; D: TRBD2; J: TRBJ2-5; DNA: TGCGCCAGCAGCTGGGGAACTAGCGGGAGTTTAGGGGAGACCCAGTACTTC; CDR3: CASSWGTSGSLGETQYF
V: TRBV5-1; size: -; D: TRBD2; J: TRBJ2-3; DNA: TGCGCCAGCAGCTGGACTAGCGGGAGTGTCGATACGCAGTATTTT; CDR3: CASSWTSGSVDTQYF
V: TRBV27; size: -; D: -; J: TRBJ1-2; DNA: TGTGCCAGCAGTTTAGGCAGGGACGTCTATGGCTACACCTTC; CDR3: CASSLGRDVYGYTF
V: TRBV19; size: -; D: -; J: TRBJ2-7; DNA: TGTGCCAGTAGTATGTATGGAGAGCAGTACTTC; CDR3: CASSMYGEQYF
V: TRBV5-6; size: -; D: -; J: TRBJ2-3; DNA: TGTGCCAGCAGCTTGGATAGCACAGATACGCAGTATTTT; CDR3: CASSLDSTDTQYF
V: TRBV10-3; size: once; D: TRBD2; J: TRBJ2-5; DNA: TGTGCCATCAGTGGCTCTCGGGGGGAAGAGACCCAGTACTTC; CDR3: CAISGSRGEETQYF
V: TRBV5-1; size: -; D: TRBD1; J: TRBJ1-4; DNA: TGCGCCAGCAGCGTCCGACAGGGGGCGGAAGAAAAACTGTTTTTT; CDR3: CASSVRQGAEEKLFF
V: TRBV27; size: -; D: -; J: TRBJ1-2; DNA: TGTGCCAGCAGTTTATTGGGCAGCCAGGGGTATGGCTACACCTTC; CDR3: CASSLLGSQGYGYTF
V: TRBV2; size: -; D: -; J: TRBJ1-2; DNA: TGTGCCAGCAGTGAAGCCGGCGGACCGATGTTTTTCGGCTACACCTTC; CDR3: CASSEAGGPMFFGYTF
V: TRBV4-2; size: -; D: TRBD1; J: TRBJ2-1; DNA: TGTGCCAGCAGCTCTCGACAGGGGGTTCCTGAGCAGTTCTTC; CDR3: CASSSRQGVPEQFF
V: TRBV2; size: few; D: -; J: TRBJ2-2; DNA: TGTGCCAGCAGTTACACGCATACCGGGGAGCTGTTTTTT; CDR3: CASSYTHTGELFF
V: TRBV2; size: few; D: -; J: TRBJ1-2; DNA: TGTGCCAGCAGTGAAGCGCTTGGAGGGCGTGGCTACACCTTC; CDR3: CASSEALGGRGYTF
V: TRBV5-1; size: once; D: -; J: TRBJ2-7; DNA: TGCGCCAGCAGTTGGGCAAGGACGAGGACCTACGAGCAGTACTTC; CDR3: CASSWARTRTYEQYF
V: TRBV4-2; size: -; D: TRBD2; J: TRBJ2-1; DNA: TGTGCCAGCAGCCAATCCGTGGCTAGCGGGGGTTACAATGAGCAGTTCTTC; CDR3: CASSQSVASGGYNEQFF
V: TRBV11-2; size: -; D: -; J: TRBJ2-4; DNA: TGTGCCAGCAGCCCCGGGACATGGAGCGACATTCAGTACTTC; CDR3: CASSPGTWSDIQYF
V: TRBV2; size: -; D: -; J: TRBJ1-2; DNA: TGTGCCAGCAGTGAAGTAGGGAGTGGCTACACCTTC; CDR3: CASSEVGSGYTF
V: TRBV5-4; size: -; D: TRBD2; J: TRBJ2-1; DNA: TGTGCCAGCAGCTTGGCGGGGGGCAATGAGCAGTTCTTC; CDR3: CASSLAGGNEQFF
V: TRBV29-1; size: -; D: TRBD1; J: TRBJ1-2; DNA: TGCAGCGTGGGGACAGGTTGGGGCTACACCTTC; CDR3: CSVGTGWGYTF
V: TRBV6-1; size: -; D: -; J: TRBJ2-7; DNA: TGTGCCAGCAGGGACTACCAGAGCTCCTACGAGCAGTACTTC; CDR3: CASRDYQSSYEQYF
V: TRBV21-1; size: -; D: -; J: TRBJ2-5; DNA: TGTGCCAGCAGCAAGACCGGGACAGGGTGTACCCAGTACTTC; CDR3: CASSKTGTGCTQYF
V: TRBV28; size: -; D: -; J: TRBJ2-7; DNA: TGTGCCAGCAGTCCCGGCCGGGGGTCGGTCACCTACGAGCAGTACTTC; CDR3: CASSPGRGSVTYEQYF
V: TRBV6-1; size: -; D: TRBD2; J: TRBJ2-3; DNA: TGTGCCAGCAGTGCGTCGGCGGGGGGGGATGATACGCAGTATTTT; CDR3: CASSASAGGDDTQYF
V: TRBV2; size: -; D: TRBD2; J: TRBJ2-2; DNA: TGTGCCAGCAGTGAAAGCGGGAGGGCCTTCGGGGAGCTGTTTTTT; CDR3: CASSESGRAFGELFF
V: TRBV27; size: -; D: TRBD1; J: TRBJ1-5; DNA: TGTGCCAGCAGTTCCGGGACAGCCAATCAGCCCCAGCATTTT; CDR3: CASSSGTANQPQHF
V: TRBV28; size: -; D: TRBD1; J: TRBJ1-2; DNA: TGTGCCAGCAGTCCTCCGGGACAGGAGGGTTATGGCTACACCTTC; CDR3: CASSPPGQEGYGYTF